One and the same sample provided the 10 T cell receptor beta chains below, sequenced in a study of blood T cell repertoires in COVID-19. TCRdb keeps only in-frame clones here, not all; method: immunoSEQ multiplex PCR. Seen here are about 170,000 clones, 84% observed once, and the top ten hold approximately 2.4%. Sequencing used peripheral blood. All receptors derive from a human donor with acute or convalescent COVID-19. The donor label of this sample is uncertain.

This sequence joins TRBV5-6 and TRBJ1-1; 7 positions agree with TRBD1. The CDR3 runs to 17 residues. With 4 bases clipped from V and 3 bases from J, the junction kept 15 bases outside the gene matches. CDR1 and CDR2 (germline): SGHDT, YYEEEE. Here the CDR3 DNA reads TGTGCCAGCAGCCCCAGTACCCCGGGACAGAGTTACACTGAAGCTTTCTTT. It encodes CASSPSTPGQSYTEAFF.

The genes are TRBV12-3 or TRBV12-4 and TRBJ1-2; D perhaps matches TRBD1 (6 bases). Deletions cut 6 bases from V and 9 bases from J, with 11 bases between. The CDR3 is made up of 11 amino acids. The CDR3 DNA is TGTGCCAGCAGGACCCAGGGGAGCTACACCTTC. Its translation is CASRTQGSYTF.

The rearrangement joins TRBV5-8 to TRBJ1-4; D not resolved. The germline V and J ends were trimmed by 4 bases and 8 bases, with 9 bases remaining between them. Per the germline V gene, CDR1 is SGHTS and CDR2 is YDEGEE. The CDR3 has 12 residues. In nucleotides, the CDR3 is TGTGCCAGCAGCAGGAGGGCCGAAAAACTGTTTTTT. It codes for CASSRRAEKLFF.

The chain carries TRBV29-1 and TRBJ1-1; TRBD1 matches 7 bases. With 4 bases clipped from V and 2 bases from J, the junction kept 7 bases outside the gene matches. The CDR3 runs to 14 residues. CDR1 is SQVTM, CDR2 ANQGSEA, per germline. The CDR3 bases are TGCAGCGTTGTAGAGACAGGGCGAAACACTGAAGCTTTCTTT. Protein: CSVVETGRNTEAFF.

The chain links TRBV28 to TRBJ2-6, with D perhaps TRBD1 (5 bases). V was cut by 5 bases and J by 0 bases, with 8 bases left in between. CDR1 is MDHEN and CDR2 is SYDVKM in the germline V gene. This CDR3 is 15 amino acids long. The CDR3 loop is CASSRQSSGANVLTF. DNA of the CDR3: TGTGCCAGCAGTAGACAGTCCTCTGGGGCCAACGTCCTGACTTTC.

The CDR3 spells CASSPGSEQFF. CDR3 bases: TGCGCCAGCAGCCCCGGGAGTGAGCAGTTCTTC. This chain links TRBV4-1 with TRBJ2-1, with D tentatively TRBD2 (6 bases). With 4 bases removed from V and 9 bases from J, the gap between germline ends came to 7 bases. CDR1 and CDR2 from the germline V gene are MGHRA and YSYEKL. CDR3 length: 11 amino acids.

This sequence joins TRBV10-1 and TRBJ1-6; 9 nucleotides line up with TRBD1. With 10 bases clipped from V and 6 bases from J, the junction kept 7 bases outside the gene matches. Germline-derived CDR1 and CDR2 are WNHNN and SYGVQD (reference sequence). The CDR3 totals 14 residues. The CDR3: CATGQGPGNSPLHF. Written as DNA, the CDR3 is TGCGCCACCGGACAGGGGCCCGGTAATTCACCCCTCCACTTT.

J is TRBJ2-1 and V is TRBV19; 11 bases are a match to TRBD2. Germline CDR1 is LNHDA and CDR2 is SQIVND (reference sequence). The CDR3 extends over 14 amino acids. The V and J ends lost 6 bases and 7 bases, in that order; junction bases with no gene match: 5. CDR3 sequence (DNA): TGTGCCAGTAGCAGACTAGCGGGAACAAATGAGCAGTTCTTC. It yields the protein CASSRLAGTNEQFF. The full variable domain, its missing parts supplied by reference TRBV19 and TRBJ2-1, is DGGITQSPKYLFRKEGQNVTLSCEQNLNHDAMYWYRQDPGQGLRLIYYSQIVNDFQKGDIAEGYSVSREKKESFPLTVTSAQKNPTAFYLCASSRLAGTNEQFFGPGTRLTVL.

This chain connects TRBV28 to TRBJ2-5, with D maybe TRBD1 (8 bases). With 6 bases removed from V and 5 bases from J, the gap between germline ends came to 22 bases. This CDR3 has 16 amino acids. Germline CDR1 and CDR2: MDHEN and SYDVKM. DNA for the CDR3: TGTGCCAGCAGCGCGCTTGGGACAGGACTAGATGAGACCCAGTACTTC. Its translation: CASSALGTGLDETQYF.

V usage is TRBV30 and J usage is TRBJ1-5, with D perhaps TRBD1 (5 bases). Per the germline V gene, CDR1 is GTSNPN and CDR2 is SVGIG (reference sequence). The ends were cut back, 2 bases at V and 7 bases at J, with 12 bases in the middle. The CDR3 covers 13 residues. CDR3 nucleotide sequence: TGTGCCTGGAGTAGGGGATCGGAGCAGCCCCAGCATTTT. It is translated as CAWSRGSEQPQHF.